This T cell receptor beta chain stems from a study of T cell repertoires in cytomegalovirus infection. Overall study findings and caveats: Within the response measured ex vivo, HLA-C-restricted CMV-specific TCR beta clonotypes were dominant.

With regard to this clonotype: Its target is unknown.

MiXCR was run by TCRdb on the reads, yielding one entry per CDR3 protein. The sample lists about 900,000 distinct CDR3 sequences, around 31% occurring once. The specimen was cultured CD8+ T cells from PBMCs, collected from culture after CMV antigen stimulation. This TCR was sampled from a human donor in good health (CMV status not recorded). Some clones in this sample may be carry-over from other donors' samples.

In DNA, the CDR3 is TGCGCCAGCAGCCATGCTCAGGGAGCTCAGGGAAACACCATATATTTT. It codes for CASSHAQGAQGNTIYF. The genes are TRBV4-3 and TRBJ1-3; TRBD1 might be the D (5 bases). The germline CDR1 and CDR2 sequences are LGHNA and YSLEER. V dropped 3 bases and J dropped 4 bases, with 16 bases sitting between them. The CDR3 consists of 16 residues.